This is a list of T cell receptor beta chains from one sample in a study of blood T cell repertoires in COVID-19. The table came from immunoSEQ multiplex PCR; TCRdb's copy has only in-frame clones and leaves some out. The sample has about 290,000 clones, around 86% seen once. Sample: PBMCs or T cells enriched from blood (not recorded which). Source of these receptors: a woman aged 40 to 49 who had recovered from COVID-19. The CDR3 runs from the conserved cysteine through the conserved F or W. Each record gives: D gene, clone size, J gene, V gene, CDR3 DNA, CDR3 protein. A D gene is named only where the DNA matches it firmly. Some rows have no size entry. The others give once, few or many, or a class for an expanded clone.

TRBD1 - TRBJ2-3 TRBV5-1 TGCGCCAGCAGCTCACAGGGGGCATGGGATACGCAGTATTTT CASSSQGAWDTQYF
- - TRBJ2-2 TRBV19 TGTGCCAGTAGCCCTAGGTCGAACTCCGGGGGAACCGGGGAGCTGTTTTTT CASSPRSNSGGTGELFF
- - TRBJ1-6 TRBV30 TGTGCCTGGAGTGCGCGGGGGGGAAGCTCACCCCTCCACTTT CAWSARGGSSPLHF
TRBD2 - TRBJ2-3 TRBV15 TGTGCCACCAGCAGAGATCTTACTAGCGGGAGCACAGATACGCAGTATTTT CATSRDLTSGSTDTQYF
- - TRBJ1-5 TRBV19 TGTGCCAGTAGTAAAAACAGTGTCAATCAGCCCCAGCATTTT CASSKNSVNQPQHF
- - TRBJ1-1 TRBV28 TGTGCCAGCAAACCCTCCCTACAGACGGCTTTCTTT CASKPSLQTAFF
- - TRBJ1-4 TRBV3-1/TRBV3-2 TGTGCCAGCAGTACCCTTACGGCGGATGAAAAACTGTTTTTT CASSTLTADEKLFF
TRBD1 - TRBJ2-7 TRBV13 TGTGCCAGCAGATCCGGGACAGGGGGCTACGAGCAGTACTTC CASRSGTGGYEQYF
TRBD2 - TRBJ2-7 TRBV30 TGTGCCTGGACCCTAGCGGGCCATACCTACGAGCAGTACTTC CAWTLAGHTYEQYF
TRBD1 - TRBJ1-3 TRBV9 TGTGCCAGCAGCCTCTCCGGGACAGGGAGCGGAAACACCATATATTTT CASSLSGTGSGNTIYF
- - TRBJ2-4 TRBV24-1 TGTGCCACCATAATCCGGTGGAAAAACATTCAGTACTTC CATIIRWKNIQYF
- - TRBJ1-3 TRBV9 TGTGCCAGCAGTCTCAGGAATTCTGGAAACACCATATATTTT CASSLRNSGNTIYF
TRBD2 - TRBJ2-2 TRBV10-1 TGCGCCAGCAGTGAGTCCCATTGCGGGAGGTTTCCCGGGGAGCTGTTTTTT CASSESHCGRFPGELFF
- - TRBJ2-5 TRBV5-4 TGTGCCAGCAGCTTTAGCTGGGAGGTGACCCAGTACTTC CASSFSWEVTQYF
- - TRBJ1-1 TRBV29-1 TGCAGCGGGACGGTACCGAGGGACACTGAAGCTTTCTTT CSGTVPRDTEAFF
- - TRBJ2-2 TRBV6-5 TGTGCCAGCAGTTACTGGCAGGGGTCCGGGGAGCTGTTTTTT CASSYWQGSGELFF
TRBD1 - TRBJ2-2 TRBV6-5 TGTGCCAGCAGTCATATCGACAGGGCGACCGGGGAGCTGTTTTTT CASSHIDRATGELFF
- - TRBJ2-1 TRBV11-2 TGTGCCAGCAGTCTATCGGGTGTGTCCTACAATGAGCAGTTCTTC CASSLSGVSYNEQFF
- once TRBJ2-7 TRBV5-6 TGTGCCAGCAGCTTTAGGGGGAACTCCTACGAGCAGTACTTC CASSFRGNSYEQYF
TRBD2 - TRBJ2-1 TRBV5-1 TGCGCCAGCAGTTTTCTAGTCGGGAGGCTAAATGAGCAGTTCTTC CASSFLVGRLNEQFF
TRBD1 - TRBJ1-3 TRBV2 TGTGCCAGCAGTGAAGGACAGGGGGCTGGAAACACCATATATTTT CASSEGQGAGNTIYF
TRBD2 - TRBJ2-1 TRBV18 TGTGCCAGCTCAGCGTTTGCGGGGGGGGGCTTCGATGAGCAGTTCTTC CASSAFAGGGFDEQFF
TRBD1 - TRBJ1-2 TRBV2 TGTGCCAGCAGTACCGACAGGGGGCTTGGCTACACCTTC CASSTDRGLGYTF
- - TRBJ2-1 TRBV5-4 TGTGCCAGCAGCCCCGACAGACACAATGAGCAGTTCTTC CASSPDRHNEQFF
TRBD1 - TRBJ2-3 TRBV5-6 TGTGCCAGCAGCTTGGACAGGGGGCGCACAGATACGCAGTATTTT CASSLDRGRTDTQYF
- - TRBJ1-2 TRBV30 TGTGCCTGGAGTGGATTAAAACAGGGCTGGGACGGCTACACCTTC CAWSGLKQGWDGYTF
TRBD1 - TRBJ1-2 TRBV3-1/TRBV3-2 TGTGCCAGCAGTCGCCGGGACAGGCCTAACTATGGCTACACCTTC CASSRRDRPNYGYTF
TRBD1 few TRBJ1-4 TRBV19 TGTGCCAGTAGTACAGCCGGGACAGGCAATGAAAAACTGTTTTTT CASSTAGTGNEKLFF
- - TRBJ1-1 TRBV30 TGTGCCTGGAGTGAAACTTCGGTGATCACTGAAGCTTTCTTT CAWSETSVITEAFF
- - TRBJ1-4 TRBV5-1 TGCGCCAGCAGCTTAATGGGGGCGCGGGATGAAAAACTGTTTTTT CASSLMGARDEKLFF
TRBD1 - TRBJ1-6 TRBV4-3 TGCGCCAGCAGCCAAGAATCGGGACAGGGTGGTAATTCACCCCTCCACTTT CASSQESGQGGNSPLHF
TRBD2 once TRBJ2-5 TRBV19 TGTGCCAGTAGTCCCCGCGGGGGAGCACAAGAGACCCAGTACTTC CASSPRGGAQETQYF